This T cell receptor beta chain was captured by sequencing in a study of CD8+ T cells in alopecia areata. Study background: Treated patients were given 5 to 10 mg oral tofacitinib twice daily. After 6 to 18 months of tofacitinib, follow-up continued 6 months off drug. Broader study findings: Normal scalp showed lower clonality than lesional scalp, especially alopecia totalis/universalis.

This clone was seen a few times. The antigen remains unidentified. The treatment was: oral pan-JAK inhibitor, 5-10 mg twice daily. PBMCs, the starting material, were the source of sorted CD4+ and CD8+ T cells. CDR3 length equals 10 residues. Trimming left V 5 bases short and J 4 bases short, with 6 bases between. Looked up from germline, CDR1 is DFQATT and CDR2 is SNEGSKA (reference sequence). Sequencing templates came from extracted RNA that was reverse transcribed into cDNA. Repertoires were generated with immunoSEQ multiplex PCR, while TCRdb's copy carries only in-frame clones and drops some. Found here are about 210,000 clones, roughly 40% of them singletons; the top ten hold approximately 2.4%.

The specimen was CD4+ T cells sorted from blood, collected around week 36, from a patient treated with tofacitinib. The chain couples TRBV20-1 to TRBJ2-7, with D uncertain. This TCR derives from a human donor with alopecia areata. In nucleotides, the CDR3 is TGCAGTGCTGGTACTTACGAGCAGTACTTC. Residues: CSAGTYEQYF.